This T cell receptor beta chain was obtained from a study of blood T cell repertoires in COVID-19. About the research overall: Spain, Italy and the United States supplied samples that represented acute and convalescent COVID-19.

Enrollees, about 18 to 89 years old, lived in about two dozen US areas. Recovered Cohort 3 donors showed two negative PCRs, clearance, or symptom resolution. Per the authors' pipeline: Researchers report that nucleated cell counts were estimated from reference gene primer amplification. The assay was immunoSEQ multiplex PCR, and TCRdb's table has in-frame clones only and misses some. That table gives V, J and clone size, and the DNA gave D and trimming. The sample carries 250,000 or so clones, 70% to 85% recorded once. Sequencing was done on a sample of PBMCs or T cells enriched from blood (not recorded which). The receptor was isolated from a man aged 55 to 70 who had recovered from COVID-19.

The chain's CDR3 is CASSIGTVGTGELFF. The CDR3 region has the DNA TGCGCCAGCAGCATAGGGACAGTAGGCACCGGGGAGCTGTTTTTT. The genes are TRBV5-1 and TRBJ2-2; 7 positions match TRBD1. CDR1 and CDR2 (germline): SGHRS, YFSETQ. The V and J ends lost 4 bases and 4 bases, in that order; junction bases with no gene match: 7. The CDR3 loop spans 15 amino acids.